This T cell receptor (beta chain) was sequenced during a study of beta chain features in type 1 diabetes. The sequenced template was cDNA made from the entire isolated RNA. Only in-frame clones appear in the TCRdb table, and some are missing; sequencing was by immunoSEQ multiplex PCR. The data show 630,000 or so clones, about an eighth seen once. CDR1 SGHTA and CDR2 FQGNSA come from the germline V gene. The CDR3 runs to 13 residues. The V end was cut by 3 bases, the J end by 4 bases, with 9 bases between. Sorted populations all had greater than 98% purity. Broader study findings: Moderately but significantly shorter TCRB CDR3s were found in Type 1 diabetes patients in all four CD4+ subsets. Sampled from patients, naive, central memory and Treg TCRB repertoires appeared more similar than those sampled from healthy donors.

Concerning this clone itself: Its specificity is not known.

The receptor comes from a man aged 18 to 29 with type 1 diabetes. V gene TRBV7-2 combines with J gene TRBJ2-5, with D tentatively TRBD1 (6 bases). The sample was naive CD4+ T cells from blood. CDR3 bases: TGTGCCAGCAGCTTCGGACAGAGAGAGACCCAGTACTTC. This encodes CASSFGQRETQYF. The full variable domain, its missing parts supplied by reference TRBV7-2 and TRBJ2-5, is GAGVSQSPSNKVTEKGKDVELRCDPISGHTALYWYRQSLGQGLEFLIYFQGNSAPDKSGLPSDRFSAERTGGSVSTLTIQRTQQEDSAVYLCASSFGQRETQYFGPGTRLLVL.